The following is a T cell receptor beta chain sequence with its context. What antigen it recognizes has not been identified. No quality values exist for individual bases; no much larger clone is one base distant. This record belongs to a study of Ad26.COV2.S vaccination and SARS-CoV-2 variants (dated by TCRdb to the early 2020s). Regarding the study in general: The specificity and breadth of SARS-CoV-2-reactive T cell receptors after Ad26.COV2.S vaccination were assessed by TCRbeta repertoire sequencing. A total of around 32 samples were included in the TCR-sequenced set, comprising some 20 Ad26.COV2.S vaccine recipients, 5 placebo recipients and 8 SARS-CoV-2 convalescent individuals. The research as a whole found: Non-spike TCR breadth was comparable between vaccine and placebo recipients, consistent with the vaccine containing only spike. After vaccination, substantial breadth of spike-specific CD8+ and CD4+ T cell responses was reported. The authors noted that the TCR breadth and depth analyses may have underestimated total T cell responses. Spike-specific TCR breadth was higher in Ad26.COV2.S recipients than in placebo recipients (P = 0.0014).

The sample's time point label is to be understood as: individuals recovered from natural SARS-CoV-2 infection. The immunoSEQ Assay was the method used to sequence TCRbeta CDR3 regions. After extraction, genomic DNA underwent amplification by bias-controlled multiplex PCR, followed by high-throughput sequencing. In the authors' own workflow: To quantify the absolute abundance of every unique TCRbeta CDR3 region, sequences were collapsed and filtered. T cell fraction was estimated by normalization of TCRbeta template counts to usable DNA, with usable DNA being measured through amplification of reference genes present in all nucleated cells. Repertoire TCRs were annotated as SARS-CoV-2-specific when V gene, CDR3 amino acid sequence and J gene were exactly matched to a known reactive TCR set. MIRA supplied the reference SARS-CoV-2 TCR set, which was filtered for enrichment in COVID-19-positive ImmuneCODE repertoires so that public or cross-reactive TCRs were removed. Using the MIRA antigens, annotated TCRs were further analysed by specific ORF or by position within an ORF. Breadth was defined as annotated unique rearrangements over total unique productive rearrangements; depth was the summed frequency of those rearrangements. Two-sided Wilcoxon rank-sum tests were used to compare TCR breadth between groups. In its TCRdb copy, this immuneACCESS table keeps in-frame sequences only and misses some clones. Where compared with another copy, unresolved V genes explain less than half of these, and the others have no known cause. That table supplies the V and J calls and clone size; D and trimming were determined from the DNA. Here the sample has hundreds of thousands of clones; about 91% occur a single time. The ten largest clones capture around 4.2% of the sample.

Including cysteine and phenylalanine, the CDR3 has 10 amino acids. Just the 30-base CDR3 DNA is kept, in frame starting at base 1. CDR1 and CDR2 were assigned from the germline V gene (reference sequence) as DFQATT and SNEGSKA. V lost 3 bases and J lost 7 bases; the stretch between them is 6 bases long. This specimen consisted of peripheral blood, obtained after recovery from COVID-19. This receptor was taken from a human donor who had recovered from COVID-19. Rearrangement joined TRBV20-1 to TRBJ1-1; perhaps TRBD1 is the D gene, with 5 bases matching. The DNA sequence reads TGCAGTGCTAGGGGGGGTGAAGCTTTCTTT. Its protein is CSARGGEAFF.